One sample yielded the 24 T cell receptor beta chains listed below, sequenced in a study of T cells after yellow fever vaccination. From the 5' RACE reads, TCRdb called clonotypes with MiXCR, one entry per CDR3 protein. The repertoire holds fewer than 350,000 distinct CDR3 sequences, around 4.5% seen once, with roughly a fifth in the top ten. Sequenced here: PBMCs, sampled 15 days after the yellow fever booster vaccination. These receptors came from a man aged 18 to 29 who received the YFV17D yellow fever vaccine.

The J gene is TRBJ2-7, the V gene TRBV6-5; TRBD2 aligns across 10 bases. CDR1 is MNHEY, CDR2 SVGAGI, per germline. V trimming: 2 bases; J trimming: 0 bases; junction bases outside the gene matches: 1. This CDR3 has 15 residues. The CDR3 nucleotides read TGTGCCAGCAGTTACGGGACTAGCGCCTCCTACGAGCAGTACTTC. This gives the protein CASSYGTSASYEQYF.

The chain is built from TRBV10-3 and TRBJ2-2; either TRBD1 or TRBD2 may fit D (5 bases each). Deletions cut 8 bases from V and 3 bases from J, with 16 bases between. The CDR3 is 15 residues long. CDR1 and CDR2 from the germline V gene are ENHRY and SYGVKD. The CDR3 is CAIRAALGDTGELFF. The CDR3 coding sequence is TGTGCCATCCGGGCGGCTCTGGGGGACACCGGGGAGCTGTTTTTT.

This clonotype was picked up many times. V usage is TRBV6-6 and J usage is TRBJ2-7, with D possibly matching TRBD1 (6 bases). Trimming shortened V by 6 bases and J by 2 bases, and 8 bases separated the two germline ends. In germline, CDR1 is MNHNY, CDR2 SVGAGI (reference sequence). There are 12 residues in the CDR3. The DNA of the CDR3 is TGTGCCAGCAGACAGGGTCCCTACGAGCAGTACGTC. Translating it yields CASRQGPYEQYV.

The CDR3 nucleotides read TGTGCCAGCGGGAGAAGGGGGGATGACACTGAAGCTTTCTTT. It yields the protein CASGRRGDDTEAFF. J is TRBJ1-1 and V is TRBV2; a weak D match, TRBD1 (6 bases). Per the germline V gene, CDR1 is SNHLY and CDR2 is FYNNEI. This CDR3 has 14 residues. V was pared by 8 bases and J by 3 bases, with 16 bases between.

This clonotype appeared a few times. The chain combines TRBV4-1 with TRBJ1-2; tentatively, D is TRBD1 (6 bases). The V and J ends lost 3 bases and 0 bases respectively, with 11 bases between them. Germline assignment: CDR1 MGHRA and CDR2 YSYEKL. The CDR3 length is 15 residues. The CDR3 protein is CASSHQWTANYGYTF. The CDR3 DNA follows: TGCGCCAGCAGCCACCAGTGGACAGCTAACTATGGCTACACCTTC.

The chain employs TRBV4-3 and TRBJ1-1; no clear D. CDR3 size: 15 residues. The V end lost 0 bases, the J end lost 1 base, and 9 bases lay between the germline ends. Germline V gives CDR1 LGHNA, CDR2 YSLEER. CDR3 sequence reads: CASSQEAVRNTEAFF. CDR3 coding DNA: TGCGCCAGCAGCCAAGAAGCGGTTAGGAACACTGAAGCTTTCTTT.

In this sample, this clonotype turned up a few times. The genes are TRBV11-2 and TRBJ2-5; D gene ambiguous. The germline V gene encodes CDR1 SGHAT and CDR2 FQNNGV. Trimming stripped 2 bases from V and 5 bases from J, with 18 bases between. CDR3 length: 16 residues. CDR3 sequence (DNA): TGTGCCAGCAGCTTATTACCAGCCGAAGGGCGGGAGACCCAGTACTTC. Translated, it gives CASSLLPAEGRETQYF.

The CDR3 reads CSARDFAGSYTQYF. CDR3 bases: TGCAGTGCTAGAGATTTTGCAGGGTCATATACGCAGTATTTT. The genes are TRBV20-1 and TRBJ2-3; a possible D gene is TRBD1 (5 bases). The CDR3 has 14 residues. Trimming removed 0 bases at V and 7 bases at J, with 14 bases between. The V gene's germline CDR1 is DFQATT and CDR2 SNEGSKA (reference sequence).

The chain combines TRBV7-2 with TRBJ1-3, with D possibly matching TRBD1 (6 bases). The V gene lost 9 bases and the J gene lost 2 bases, with 14 bases spanning the gap. In germline, CDR1 is SGHTA, CDR2 FQGNSA. This CDR3 region has 14 residues. The CDR3 DNA follows: TGTGCCAGGAACAGGGAACGGGCTGGAAACACCATATATTTT. This codes for CARNRERAGNTIYF.

This clonotype was picked up a small number of times. The chain carries TRBV29-1 and TRBJ1-3; 8 bases map to TRBD1. Looked up from germline, CDR1 is SQVTM and CDR2 is ANQGSEA. This CDR3 region has 13 residues. After removal of 7 bases from V and 0 bases from J, the junction contained 2 bases not matched to a gene. The DNA for the CDR3 is TGCAGCGGACAGGGGTACTCTGGAAACACCATATATTTT. Translation: CSGQGYSGNTIYF.

This clonotype was recorded at least ten times. The chain joins TRBV9 to TRBJ1-1; no firm D call. The CDR3 has 14 amino acids. V lost 2 bases, J lost 2 bases, and 10 bases lay in between. The germline V gene has CDR1 SGDLS and CDR2 YYNGEE. Written as DNA, the CDR3 is TGTGCCAGCAGCGTGTCGCCGGGAAACACTGAAGCTTTCTTT. Translation gives CASSVSPGNTEAFF.

This clonotype has at least ten counts. The chain is built from TRBV7-9 and TRBJ1-2; perhaps TRBD1 as D (6 bases). This CDR3 contains 16 residues. Germline values: CDR1 SEHNR, CDR2 FQNEAQ (reference sequence). With 0 bases removed from V and 4 bases from J, the gap between germline ends came to 15 bases. In nucleotides, the CDR3 is TGTGCCAGCAGCTTAGCGAGGGGACACCAACCCTATGGCTACACCTTC. Protein product: CASSLARGHQPYGYTF.

The chain links TRBV7-9 to TRBJ1-2; no definite D call. Germline lookup yields CDR1 SEHNR and CDR2 FQNEAQ (reference sequence). The CDR3 runs 15 residues. V was clipped by 4 bases and J by 8 bases, with 20 bases between them. As DNA, the CDR3 is TGTGCCAGCAGCTCCACAGTTACCTCCTGGGGAGGCTACACCTTC. The encoded protein is CASSSTVTSWGGYTF. The full variable domain, with the rest looked up from reference TRBV7-9 and TRBJ1-2, is DTGVSQNPRHKITKRGQNVTFRCDPISEHNRLYWYRQTLGQGPEFLTYFQNEAQLEKSRLLSDRFSAERPKGSFSTLEIQRTEQGDSAMYLCASSSTVTSWGGYTFGSGTRLTVV.

This clonotype has ten or more counts. V is TRBV11-2 and J is TRBJ2-7, with D possibly matching TRBD2 (6 bases). The CDR3 spans 15 residues. V lost 0 bases, J lost 6 bases, and 15 bases lay in between. Germline V lookup: CDR1 SGHAT, CDR2 FQNNGV. The CDR3 DNA follows: TGTGCCAGCAGCTTAGAGGGACTCCCCTGCCGCGAGCAGTACGTC. Residues: CASSLEGLPCREQYV.

This clonotype has at least ten counts. CDR3 sequence: CSVRHLNTEAFF. CDR3 nucleotide sequence: TGCAGCGTTCGGCACCTGAACACTGAAGCTTTCTTT. The rearrangement uses TRBV29-1 and TRBJ1-1, with unresolved D. V shed 5 bases and J shed 0 bases, with 7 bases lying between them. Germline V lookup: CDR1 SQVTM, CDR2 ANQGSEA. This CDR3 contains 12 residues.

V is TRBV19 and J is TRBJ2-7, with D tentatively TRBD1 (6 bases). The CDR3 is 13 amino acids. Trimming removed 4 bases at V and 0 bases at J, with 7 bases between. Germline CDR1 is LNHDA and CDR2 is SQIVND (reference sequence). In DNA, the CDR3 is TGTGCCAGTAGTAACAGGGTCTCCTACGAGCAGTACTTC. Amino acids: CASSNRVSYEQYF.

This clonotype was detected ten times or more. The genes are TRBV27 and TRBJ1-1, with 9 bases matching TRBD1. CDR3 size: 14 residues. V was pared by 4 bases and J by 5 bases, with 5 bases of the junction left unmatched. CDR1 and CDR2 from the germline V gene are MNHEY and SMNVEV (reference sequence). CDR3 bases: TGTGCCAGCAGTTGGACAGGGGAAGGAACTGAAGCTTTCTTT. Translation: CASSWTGEGTEAFF.

Only a few counts were recorded for this clonotype. The chain carries TRBV5-6 and TRBJ2-7, with D hard to call. In germline, CDR1 is SGHDT, CDR2 YYEEEE. V gave up 3 bases and J gave up 4 bases, with 11 bases separating them. This CDR3 is built from 13 residues. CDR3 region: CASSSSDRYEQYV. The CDR3, as DNA: TGTGCCAGCAGCTCCAGTGATCGTTACGAGCAGTACGTC.

In this sample, this clonotype turned up many times. J is TRBJ2-7 and V is TRBV7-2; D gene uncertain. Trimming removed 1 base at V and 6 bases at J, with 13 bases between. CDR3 length: 14 residues. Germline V lookup: CDR1 SGHTA, CDR2 FQGNSA. The CDR3 bases are TGTGCCAGCAGCTTAGTAGCTCTCTTATCCGAGCAGTACTTC. Its protein product is CASSLVALLSEQYF.

The table lists this clonotype with many counts. This chain joins TRBV20-1 and TRBJ2-5, with no clear D. CDR3 size: 14 residues. V was cut by 5 bases and J by 2 bases, with 15 bases left in between. Germline CDR1 and CDR2: DFQATT and SNEGSKA (reference sequence). CDR3 amino acids: CSAVRYGQQETQYF. The CDR3 nucleotides read TGCAGTGCTGTACGTTACGGGCAACAAGAGACCCAGTACTTC.

In this sample, this clonotype turned up many times. This chain connects TRBV20-1 to TRBJ2-1; TRBD1 matches 7 bases. This CDR3 is built from 15 residues. V dropped 1 base and J dropped 8; count of bases not matched to a gene: 11. Germline V lookup: CDR1 DFQATT, CDR2 SNEGSKA (reference sequence). The CDR3: CSARAVNRGSYEQFF. DNA for the CDR3: TGCAGTGCTAGAGCCGTAAACAGGGGTTCCTATGAGCAGTTCTTC.

This clonotype appeared a few times. This chain joins TRBV27 and TRBJ1-2, with 8 bases matching TRBD1. From germline, CDR1 is MNHEY and CDR2 SMNVEV (reference sequence). V was pared by 0 bases and J by 2 bases, with 5 bases of the junction left unmatched. This CDR3 contains 16 residues. CDR3 bases: TGTGCCAGCAGTTTATCGGCGGGACAGGAGAACTATGGCTACACCTTC. This translates into CASSLSAGQENYGYTF.

This clonotype was picked up many times. The rearrangement links TRBV7-2 to TRBJ2-5; maybe TRBD1 (7 bases). Trimming cost V 6 bases and J 6 bases, with 17 bases left between them. The CDR3 totals 14 residues. Germline V gives CDR1 SGHTA, CDR2 FQGNSA. The CDR3: CASRNDRAGKTQYF. CDR3 nucleotide sequence: TGTGCCAGCAGGAACGACAGGGCGGGGAAGACCCAGTACTTC.

The V and J genes are TRBV5-1 and TRBJ2-2; no clear D. CDR3 length: 14 residues. Trimming took 7 bases from V and 2 from J, leaving 12 bases between them. The germline gives CDR1 SGHRS, CDR2 YFSETQ. The CDR3 is CASDSWGNTGELFF. CDR3 DNA: TGCGCCAGCGACTCTTGGGGTAACACCGGGGAGCTGTTTTTT.